Below, 27 T cell receptor beta chains from the same sample are listed, as sequenced in a study of control samples from healthy donors and cancer patients. The protocol was immunoSEQ multiplex PCR, while the TCRdb copy is restricted to in-frame clones and leaves out a portion. The repertoire consists of about 250,000 clones, with roughly 82% occurring once and the leading ten covering more than 10%. What was sequenced was PBMCs. Source of these receptors: a woman aged 55 to 70 with lung cancer.

The chain employs TRBV4-1 and TRBJ1-4; 10 bases map to TRBD1. V dropped 2 bases and J dropped 6; count of bases not matched to a gene: 3. Germline V gene data show CDR1 as MGHRA and CDR2 as YSYEKL. The CDR3 length is 15 residues. The chain's CDR3 is CASSQPGQGYEKLFF. DNA for the CDR3: TGCGCCAGCAGCCAACCGGGACAGGGGTATGAAAAACTGTTTTTT.

This sequence joins TRBV5-1 and TRBJ2-2, with no clear D. The length of the CDR3 is 14 residues. The germline V gene has CDR1 SGHRS and CDR2 YFSETQ. Trimming took off 1 base at V and 4 bases at J, with 8 bases between the two ends. The CDR3 region has the DNA TGCGCCAGCAGCTTGCCGCAGGCCACCGGGGAGCTGTTTTTT. Amino acids: CASSLPQATGELFF.

The rearrangement links TRBV30 to TRBJ1-1; TRBD1 might be the D (5 bases). V lost 0 bases, J lost 3 bases, and 14 bases lay in between. The germline V gene encodes CDR1 GTSNPN and CDR2 SVGIG (reference sequence). The CDR3 is 15 amino acids. CDR3 DNA: TGTGCCTGGAGTGTACTATGGGGCTCTTACACTGAAGCTTTCTTT. Translated, it gives CAWSVLWGSYTEAFF.

There are a few counts of this clone. The chain employs TRBV3-1 (or the pseudogene TRBV3-2) and TRBJ2-1; TRBD2 agrees at 10 bases. The trim removed 6 bases at V and 7 bases at J, leaving 6 bases unmatched. Germline CDR1 and CDR2: LGHDT and YNNKEL (reference sequence). There are 14 residues in the CDR3. CDR3 DNA: TGTGCCAGCAGTCCCAGCGGGAGGGGGAATGAGCAGTTCTTC. Translating it yields CASSPSGRGNEQFF.

CDR3: CATSDPGHQDEQFF. In DNA, the CDR3 is TGTGCCACCAGTGATCCGGGACATCAGGATGAGCAGTTCTTC. This chain joins TRBV24-1 and TRBJ2-1, with a weak D call TRBD1 (6 bases). V was trimmed by 3 bases and J by 8 bases, leaving 13 bases between them. The V gene's germline CDR1 is KGHDR and CDR2 SFDVKD. CDR3 length: 14 residues.

This chain joins TRBV7-6 and TRBJ2-7, with D tentatively TRBD2 (6 bases). V was cut by 3 bases and J by 4 bases, with 22 bases left in between. Germline V gene data show CDR1 as SGHVS and CDR2 as FNYEAQ. The CDR3 is 17 amino acids. The CDR3 region is CASSFLLRASEPYEQYF. The CDR3 DNA follows: TGTGCCAGCAGCTTCCTCCTTCGGGCTAGCGAGCCTTACGAGCAGTACTTC.

This clone showed up just once. The chain employs TRBV6-1 and TRBJ1-3; D is unclear. The CDR3 runs to 18 residues. With 1 base removed from V and 2 bases from J, the gap between germline ends came to 18 bases. Germline V gene data show CDR1 as MNHNS and CDR2 as SASEGT. CDR3 residues: CASSEEFFGRPTGNTIYF. Here the CDR3 DNA reads TGTGCCAGCAGTGAAGAATTTTTTGGACGGCCTACTGGAAACACCATATATTTT.

The chain links TRBV5-1 to TRBJ2-7; 7 bases line up with TRBD2. The CDR3 is 15 residues long. Germline CDR1 and CDR2: SGHRS and YFSETQ. V gave up 1 base and J gave up 2 bases; unmatched junction bases: 6. CDR3 loop: CASSLRASGTYEQYF. The CDR3 bases are TGCGCCAGCAGCTTGAGGGCTAGCGGAACCTACGAGCAGTACTTC.

The CDR3 loop is CASSHRGANYGYTF. The CDR3, as DNA: TGCGCCAGCAGCCATCGGGGGGCGAACTATGGCTACACCTTC. J is TRBJ1-2 and V is TRBV4-1; D may be TRBD1 (6 bases). The CDR3 extends over 14 amino acids. Between the trimmed V and J ends, which lost 3 bases and 2 bases, there was a span of 10 bases. Germline-derived CDR1 and CDR2 are MGHRA and YSYEKL.

The rearrangement links TRBV5-4 to TRBJ1-1; 7 nucleotides agree with TRBD1. Germline-derived CDR1 and CDR2 are SGHNT and YYREEE (reference sequence). V lost 4 bases to trimming and J lost 6 bases; unmatched junction nucleotides: 6. CDR3 size: 13 residues. The CDR3 bases are TGTGCCAGCAGCCCGGGACAGAGCCCTGAAGCTTTCTTT. It specifies CASSPGQSPEAFF.

This clone has a handful of counts. The rearrangement joins TRBV2 to TRBJ1-3; 8 nucleotides align to TRBD1. There are 16 residues in the CDR3. Germline CDR1 SNHLY, CDR2 FYNNEI. Unmatched junction bases numbered 5, after V lost 4 bases and J lost 0 bases. Here the CDR3 reads CASSVGQGISGNTIYF. CDR3 nucleotides: TGTGCCAGCAGTGTAGGACAGGGTATCTCTGGAAACACCATATATTTT.

Of note for this clone: The sample carries other DNA sequences with the same CDR3. The chain couples TRBV7-9 to TRBJ1-4; D is uncertain. This CDR3 region has 15 residues. Germline CDR1 and CDR2: SEHNR and FQNEAQ (reference sequence). Trimming took 1 base from V and 0 from J, leaving 6 bases between them. CDR3 sequence reads: CASSLVESTNEKLFF. In nucleotides, the CDR3 is TGTGCCAGCAGCTTAGTAGAGTCAACTAATGAAAAACTGTTTTTT.

The chain has TRBV19 and TRBJ2-2, with D perhaps TRBD1 (6 bases). The germline V gene has CDR1 LNHDA and CDR2 SQIVND (reference sequence). The CDR3 has 13 amino acids. V lost 3 bases to trimming and J lost 9 bases, with 11 bases between them. CDR3 loop: CASSIGQFRELFF. In DNA, the CDR3 is TGTGCCAGTAGTATCGGACAGTTTAGGGAGCTGTTTTTT.

The chain joins TRBV3-1 (or the pseudogene TRBV3-2) to TRBJ1-5, with no clear D. CDR1 and CDR2 (germline): LGHDT, YNNKEL (reference sequence). Trimming cost V 3 bases and J 4 bases, with 4 bases left between them. The length of the CDR3 is 12 residues. The CDR3 is CASSHTNQPQHF. The CDR3 DNA follows: TGTGCCAGCAGCCACACTAATCAGCCCCAGCATTTT.

The chain has TRBV6-6 and TRBJ2-1; 7 nucleotides align to TRBD2. CDR1 is MNHNY and CDR2 is SVGAGI in the germline V gene (reference sequence). The CDR3 extends over 14 amino acids. Unmatched junction bases numbered 5, after V lost 5 bases and J lost 4 bases. In DNA, the CDR3 is TGTGCCAGCAGTGCCGGGACTACATACAATGAGCAGTTCTTC. The encoded protein is CASSAGTTYNEQFF.

V usage is TRBV5-8 and J usage is TRBJ1-6, with a possible D match to TRBD1 (5 bases). The CDR3 has 16 residues. CDR1 and CDR2 (germline): SGHTS, YDEGEE. The V and J ends lost 1 base and 6 bases respectively, with 14 bases between them. CDR3 in DNA: TGTGCCAGCAGCTTGTGGGCAGGGACGGGTAATTCACCCCTCCACTTT. Amino acid sequence: CASSLWAGTGNSPLHF.

J is TRBJ1-6 and V is TRBV27; possible D gene TRBD1, 5 bases. Germline CDR1 reads MNHEY; CDR2 reads SMNVEV (reference sequence). The V end was cut by 6 bases, the J end by 3 bases, with 15 bases between. This CDR3 region has 16 residues. The CDR3 loop reads CASSPPSRGYNSPLHF. CDR3 nucleotides: TGTGCCAGCAGCCCTCCTTCGAGGGGCTATAATTCACCCCTCCACTTT.

The chain is built from TRBV12-3 or TRBV12-4 and TRBJ1-3, with 7 nucleotides matching TRBD1. CDR3 length equals 13 residues. The trim removed 5 bases at V and 2 bases at J, leaving 0 bases unmatched. For the CDR3, the DNA is TGTGCCAGCAGTACAGGGGCTGGAAACACCATATATTTT. Amino acid sequence: CASSTGAGNTIYF.

The J gene is TRBJ2-2, the V gene TRBV2, with D perhaps TRBD2 (6 bases). V was clipped by 5 bases and J by 6 bases, with 19 bases between them. This CDR3 has 16 amino acids. Germline V gene sequence: CDR1 SNHLY, CDR2 FYNNEI. The DNA for the CDR3 is TGTGCCAGCAGTCAACAGAGGGTGGGGGGATCCGGGGAGCTGTTTTTT. Translation gives CASSQQRVGGSGELFF.

The chain recombines TRBV7-9 with TRBJ2-7, with D possibly being TRBD2 (5 bases). The CDR3 length is 14 residues. Germline CDR1 is SEHNR and CDR2 is FQNEAQ (reference sequence). V lost 2 bases and J 2 bases, leaving 10 bases between the germline ends. The CDR3: CASSLNEGPYEQYF. CDR3 DNA sequence: TGTGCCAGCAGCTTAAATGAGGGTCCCTACGAGCAGTACTTC.

In this sample, this clone turned up a few times. V gene TRBV5-6 combines with J gene TRBJ2-3, with D possibly matching TRBD1 (6 bases). V was trimmed by 0 bases and J by 5 bases, leaving 10 bases between them. This CDR3 has 14 residues. Germline CDR1 and CDR2: SGHDT and YYEEEE. The CDR3 region has the DNA TGTGCCAGCAGCTTGGGTATAGGGGGAGATACGCAGTATTTT. Translated, it gives CASSLGIGGDTQYF.

This clone appeared a few times. The chain is built from TRBV5-4 and TRBJ1-1, with 9 bases lining up with TRBD1. The CDR3 length is 13 residues. Per the germline V gene, CDR1 is SGHNT and CDR2 is YYREEE (reference sequence). The J segment lost 5 bases and the V segment lost 3 bases, leaving 2 bases of the junction unmatched. In DNA form, the CDR3 reads TGTGCCAGCAGCTGGACAGGGGAAACTGAAGCTTTCTTT. Protein product: CASSWTGETEAFF.

This clone was observed a few times. V is TRBV14 and J is TRBJ2-2, with D unclear. Germline V CDR1 and CDR2: SGHDN, FVKESK. V was pared by 2 bases and J by 6 bases, with 10 bases between. The CDR3 extends over 14 amino acids. CDR3 residues: CASSQSVESGELFF. In nucleotides, the CDR3 is TGTGCCAGCAGCCAAAGCGTAGAGTCCGGGGAGCTGTTTTTT.

The chain recombines TRBV29-1 with TRBJ1-1, with D maybe TRBD1 (6 bases). This CDR3 has 13 amino acids. Trimming took off 5 bases at V and 0 bases at J, with 10 bases between the two ends. CDR1 SQVTM and CDR2 ANQGSEA come from the germline V gene. The chain's CDR3 is CSVHGGMNTEAFF. CDR3 in DNA: TGCAGCGTTCATGGGGGCATGAACACTGAAGCTTTCTTT. The full variable domain, with the rest looked up from reference TRBV29-1 and TRBJ1-1, is SAVISQKPSRDICQRGTSLTIQCQVDSQVTMMFWYRQQPGQSLTLIATANQGSEATYESGFVIDKFPISRPNLTFSTLTVSNMSPEDSSIYLCSVHGGMNTEAFFGQGTRLTVV.

This chain connects TRBV6-5 to TRBJ1-1; D possibly corresponds to TRBD1 (5 bases). The CDR3 runs to 14 residues. Germline assignment: CDR1 MNHEY and CDR2 SVGAGI. Trimming removed 6 bases at V and 1 base at J, with 12 bases between. The CDR3 is CASSRQRGNTEAFF. Here the CDR3 DNA reads TGTGCCAGCAGCCGTCAAAGGGGGAACACTGAAGCTTTCTTT.

The J gene is TRBJ2-7, the V gene TRBV12-2; no check of the table's D call, TRBD1, against the DNA was made. TRBV12-2 is given as a pseudogene. The CDR3 is 14 residues long. This CDR3 reads CASRLGKTGGEQYF. CDR3 sequence (DNA): TGTGCAAGTCGCTTAGGAAAAACAGGGGGTGAGCAGTACTTC.

This clone has only one observation. The chain joins TRBV2 to TRBJ1-2; no reliable D call. V was trimmed by 8 bases and J by 1 base, leaving 17 bases between them. The CDR3 sequence is 15 residues long. The germline V gene has CDR1 SNHLY and CDR2 FYNNEI. This CDR3 is CASLPNRSGNYGYTF. The CDR3 region has the DNA TGTGCCAGCCTTCCCAACCGGTCGGGTAACTATGGCTACACCTTC.